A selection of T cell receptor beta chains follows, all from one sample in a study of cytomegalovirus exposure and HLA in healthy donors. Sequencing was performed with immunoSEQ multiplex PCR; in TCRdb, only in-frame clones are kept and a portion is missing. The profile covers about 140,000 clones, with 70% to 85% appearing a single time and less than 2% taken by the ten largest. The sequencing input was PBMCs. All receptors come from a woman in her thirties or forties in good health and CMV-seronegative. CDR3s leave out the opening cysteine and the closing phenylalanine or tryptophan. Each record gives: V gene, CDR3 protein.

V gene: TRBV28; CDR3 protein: ASRKKTGLGNQPQH
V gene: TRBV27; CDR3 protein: ASSFRHIGDYEQETQY
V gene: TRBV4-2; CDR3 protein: ASSQVPREEKLF
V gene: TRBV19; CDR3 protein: ASSNRGANYGYT
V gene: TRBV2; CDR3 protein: ASSSIGTRGREQY
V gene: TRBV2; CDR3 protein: ASSENRGYYEQY
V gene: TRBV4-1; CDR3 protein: ASSQEPNYSGRGPYNEQF
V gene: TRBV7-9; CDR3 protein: ASSSTGFSQPQH
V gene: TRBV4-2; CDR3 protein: ASSQESSYEQY
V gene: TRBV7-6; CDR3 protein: ASSSLVITDTQY
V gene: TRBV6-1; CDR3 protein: ASSEEQGAPEAF
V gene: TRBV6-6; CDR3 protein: ASSYSGGRKVFGYT
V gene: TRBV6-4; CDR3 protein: ASSRARECHRNQPQH
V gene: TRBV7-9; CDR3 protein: ASSLALAGSYNEQF
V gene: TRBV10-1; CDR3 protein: ASSESGLAGGPGTQY